This record covers a single TCR beta chain. This clonotype was detected ten times or more. Its antigen has not been determined. The sample holds no much larger clone one base away, and base qualities are not on file. Graves' hyperthyroidism was defined as stable when no progression to ophthalmopathy occurred over 18 months of follow-up. Hyperthyroidism patients were newly diagnosed, with disease duration under 2 months, and aged 18 to 65 years. Patients with uncontrolled infections, other autoimmune diseases, pregnancy or lactation were excluded. Diagnoses were based on clinical symptoms, serum thyroxine and TRAb, thyroid ultrasound and orbital computed tomography. Ficoll-Paque density gradient centrifugation was used to isolate PBMCs from about 10 ml of fresh peripheral blood. Total RNA was extracted with Trizol reagent, and quality was checked on an Agilent 2100 Bioanalyzer. V loses 1 base at its end and J loses 7 bases; junction bases beyond the gene matches: 4. Inclusive of the bounding cysteine and phenylalanine, the CDR3 is 16 residues long. Of all the DNA, just the CDR3 is kept, 48 bases in frame from base 1. CDR1 and CDR2 (SEHNR, FQNEAQ) derive from the germline V gene (reference sequence).

This sample is part of a study of T cells in Graves' hyperthyroidism and ophthalmopathy (dated by TCRdb to the late 2010s). Study-level background: Peripheral blood was collected at initial diagnosis, before any treatment. To identify TCR V-J signatures that set the groups apart, the researchers used a discovery cohort of 100 patients, made up of 40 to 45 with Graves' ophthalmopathy and 55 to 65 with stable Graves' hyperthyroidism. Prospective prediction of ophthalmopathy was tested in an independent validation cohort consisting of some 20 hyperthyroidism patients and approximately 16 patients who later progressed to ophthalmopathy. For training and testing, the 100 or so patients in the discovery cohort were randomly divided in a 7:3 ratio. The study also compared thyroid tissue and blood T-cell repertoires from roughly six Graves' hyperthyroidism patients. Once sampling was done, hyperthyroidism patients were given methimazole at a starting dose of 30 mg daily, whereas ophthalmopathy patients were given high-dose intravenous methylprednisolone. The paper reports TCR Vbeta CDR3 sequencing of about 140 peripheral blood samples: approximately 43 ophthalmopathy, under 85 hyperthyroidism and 17 progressor patients.

What the authors observed across the whole study: Sample size was not statistically predetermined, and blinding of investigators to group allocation was not performed. Most expanded thyroid clonotypes (frequency above 0.001) were also detected in blood, suggesting blood repertoires may reflect thyroid immune responses. In validation, the model predicted progression to ophthalmopathy with 55% to 71% sensitivity and 72% to 85% specificity, a median of 6.5 months before onset. A 13 V-J signature model separated ophthalmopathy from stable hyperthyroidism, with 87.88% sensitivity and around 84% specificity in cross-validation and 80%/75% in testing.

The TCR beta CDR3 regions were amplified from RNA transcripts. The TCR CDR3 was subjected to a first round of RT-PCR using the HTBI primer set and the Qiagen OneStep RT-PCR kit. A second multiplex PCR round built the libraries, followed by size selection and purification. The libraries were sequenced on an Illumina HiSeq2000 using paired-end 100 bp reads. The paper's data handling went like this. SOAPnuke was used to process the raw data, throwing out any read that contained adapters or uncalled bases, had a mean Phred below 15, or lacked an exact constant-primer or identifier match. High-quality paired reads were merged using COPE v1.2.5, and each unique nucleotide sequence was defined as a clonotype. MiTCR v1.1 was used to align the clonotypes against IMGT TRBV, TRBD and TRBJ reference segments. Analysis was restricted to V-J combinations with a frequency above 0.0001, which covered roughly 99% of repertoires. The TCS score was defined as the ratio of F50 (clonal expansion) to E x V (chaos), calculated using BLOSUM62-based TCRdist between CDR3 peptides within each V-J. Welch's t-statistics and random forest reduced fewer than 550 V-J features to under 15, which were used in a naive Bayes classifier (R e1071). In-frame beta chains were kept once TCRdb had trimmed the public reads at Q25 with fastp and called clones with MiXCR. Identical CDR3 proteins give one entry, which carries the most common genes and DNA. For this entry, the V and J calls and clone size follow TCRdb and not the study's own pipeline. Within this sample are 540,000 or so distinct CDR3 sequences, with around a sixth of them counted one time only. The ten largest clones take up roughly 7.3% of the sample.

The material sequenced was blood. The chain was built from TRBV7-9 and TRBJ2-1; 13 middle bases align to TRBD2. The source of this sequence is a woman in her 30s with Graves' hyperthyroidism. The CDR3 protein sequence reads: CASSLVGLAGVNEQFF. The DNA sequence reads TGTGCCAGCAGCTTAGTCGGACTAGCGGGAGTTAATGAGCAGTTCTTC.